This entry concerns a single TCR beta chain. Its antigen is not identified. The data derive from a study of CD8+ T cells in alopecia areata. At the level of the study: Treatment with tofacitinib (6 to 18 months) was followed by 6 months off drug. Study results and caveats: TCR sharing was clearer in mice than between patients, perhaps partly owing to patient HLA diversity.

Treatment given: oral pan-JAK inhibitor, 5-10 mg twice daily. The ends were cut back, 2 bases at V and 0 bases at J, with 5 bases in the middle. The CDR3 runs 15 residues. Germline V gene lookup returns CDR1 MDHEN and CDR2 SYDVKM. Isolated RNA was reverse transcribed into cDNA used as the sequencing template. The protocol was immunoSEQ multiplex PCR, while the TCRdb copy is restricted to in-frame clones and leaves out a portion. This repertoire shows 150,000 to 200,000 clones, around three fifths found once; its top ten account for just over 1%. The chain couples TRBV28 to TRBJ2-6; D gene ambiguous. This specimen consisted of CD4+ T cells sorted from blood, obtained at week 24, from a patient treated with tofacitinib. This receptor was identified in a human donor with alopecia areata. In DNA form, the CDR3 reads TGTGCCAGCAGTTTAGTGCCCTCTGGGGCCAACGTCCTGACTTTC. It translates to CASSLVPSGANVLTF.